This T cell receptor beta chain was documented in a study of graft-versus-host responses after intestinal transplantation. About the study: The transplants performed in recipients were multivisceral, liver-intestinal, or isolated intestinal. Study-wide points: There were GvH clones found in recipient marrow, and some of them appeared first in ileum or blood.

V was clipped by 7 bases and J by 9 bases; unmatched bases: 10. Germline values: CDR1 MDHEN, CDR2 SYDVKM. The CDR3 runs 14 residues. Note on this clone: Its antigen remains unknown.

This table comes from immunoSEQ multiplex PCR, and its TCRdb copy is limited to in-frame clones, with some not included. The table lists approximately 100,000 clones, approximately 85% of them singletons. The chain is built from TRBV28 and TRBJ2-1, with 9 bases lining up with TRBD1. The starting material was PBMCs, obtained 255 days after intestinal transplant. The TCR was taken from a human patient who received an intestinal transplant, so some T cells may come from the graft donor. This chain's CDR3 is CASILRDREAEQFF. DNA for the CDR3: TGTGCCAGCATACTCCGGGACAGGGAGGCTGAGCAGTTCTTC.